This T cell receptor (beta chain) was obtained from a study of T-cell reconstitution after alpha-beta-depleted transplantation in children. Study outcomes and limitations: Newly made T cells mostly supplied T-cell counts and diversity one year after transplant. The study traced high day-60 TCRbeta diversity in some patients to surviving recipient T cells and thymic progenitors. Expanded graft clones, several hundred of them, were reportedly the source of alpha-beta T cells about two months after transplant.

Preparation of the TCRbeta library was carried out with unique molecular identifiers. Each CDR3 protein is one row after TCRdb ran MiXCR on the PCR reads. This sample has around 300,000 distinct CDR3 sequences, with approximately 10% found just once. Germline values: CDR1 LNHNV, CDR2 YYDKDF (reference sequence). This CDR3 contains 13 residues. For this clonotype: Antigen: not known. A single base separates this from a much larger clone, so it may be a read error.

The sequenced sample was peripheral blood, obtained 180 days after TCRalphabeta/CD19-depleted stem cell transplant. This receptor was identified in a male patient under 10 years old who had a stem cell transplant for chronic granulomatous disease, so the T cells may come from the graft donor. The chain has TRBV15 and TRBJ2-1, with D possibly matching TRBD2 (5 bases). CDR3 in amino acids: CTTSTLANNEQFF. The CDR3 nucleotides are TGTACCACCAGCACTCTAGCAAACAATGAGCAGTTCTTC.